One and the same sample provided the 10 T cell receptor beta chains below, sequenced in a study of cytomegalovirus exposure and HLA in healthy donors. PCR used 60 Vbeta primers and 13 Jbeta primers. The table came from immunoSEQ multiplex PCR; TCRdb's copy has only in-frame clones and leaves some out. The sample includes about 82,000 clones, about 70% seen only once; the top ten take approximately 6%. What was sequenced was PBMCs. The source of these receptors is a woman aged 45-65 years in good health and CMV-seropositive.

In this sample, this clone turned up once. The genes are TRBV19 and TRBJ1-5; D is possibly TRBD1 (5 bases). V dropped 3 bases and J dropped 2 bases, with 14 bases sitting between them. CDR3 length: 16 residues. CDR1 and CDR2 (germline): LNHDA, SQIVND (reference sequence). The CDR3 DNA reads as TGTGCCAGTAGTATGTCTTCCAGGGAGGGCAATCAGCCCCAGCATTTT. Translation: CASSMSSREGNQPQHF. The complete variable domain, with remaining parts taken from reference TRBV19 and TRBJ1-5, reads DGGITQSPKYLFRKEGQNVTLSCEQNLNHDAMYWYRQDPGQGLRLIYYSQIVNDFQKGDIAEGYSVSREKKESFPLTVTSAQKNPTAFYLCASSMSSREGNQPQHFGDGTRLSIL.

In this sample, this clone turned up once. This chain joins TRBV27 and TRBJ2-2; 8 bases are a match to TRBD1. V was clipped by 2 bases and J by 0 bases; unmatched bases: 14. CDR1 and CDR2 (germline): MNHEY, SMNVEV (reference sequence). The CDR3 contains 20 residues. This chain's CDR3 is CASSLVRTGRWYANTGELFF. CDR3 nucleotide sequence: TGTGCCAGCAGTTTAGTGCGGACAGGGAGATGGTACGCGAACACCGGGGAGCTGTTTTTT.

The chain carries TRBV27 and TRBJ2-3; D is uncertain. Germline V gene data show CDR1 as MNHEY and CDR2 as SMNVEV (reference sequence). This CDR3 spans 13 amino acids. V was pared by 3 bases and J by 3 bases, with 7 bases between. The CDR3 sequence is CASSFLSTDTQYF. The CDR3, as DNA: TGTGCCAGCAGTTTCCTAAGTACAGATACGCAGTATTTT.

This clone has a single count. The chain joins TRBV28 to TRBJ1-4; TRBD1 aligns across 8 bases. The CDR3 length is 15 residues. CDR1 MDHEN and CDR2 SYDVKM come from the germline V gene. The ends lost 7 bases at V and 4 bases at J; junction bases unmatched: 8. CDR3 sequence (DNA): TGTGCCAGCAACGACAAGACAGGGGTTAATGAAAAACTGTTTTTT. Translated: CASNDKTGVNEKLFF.

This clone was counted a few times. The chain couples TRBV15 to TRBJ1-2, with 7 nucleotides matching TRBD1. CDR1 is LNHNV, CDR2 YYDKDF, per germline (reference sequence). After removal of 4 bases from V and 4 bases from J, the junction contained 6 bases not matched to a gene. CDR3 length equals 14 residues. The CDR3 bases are TGTGCCACCAGCAAGGCCGGGACAGTCTATGGCTACACCTTC. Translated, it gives CATSKAGTVYGYTF.

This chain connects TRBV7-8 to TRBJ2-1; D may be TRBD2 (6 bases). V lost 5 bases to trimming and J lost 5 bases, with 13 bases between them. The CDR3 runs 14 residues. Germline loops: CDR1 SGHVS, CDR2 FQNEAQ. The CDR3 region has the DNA TGTGCCAGCAGCCCGCGGGGACTCAACAATGAGCAGTTCTTC. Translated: CASSPRGLNNEQFF.

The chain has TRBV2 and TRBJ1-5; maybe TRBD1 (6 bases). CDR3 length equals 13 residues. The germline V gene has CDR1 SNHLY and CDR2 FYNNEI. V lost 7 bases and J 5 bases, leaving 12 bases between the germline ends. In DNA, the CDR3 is TGTGCCAGCACCATACAGGGCGATCAGCCCCAGCATTTT. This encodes CASTIQGDQPQHF.

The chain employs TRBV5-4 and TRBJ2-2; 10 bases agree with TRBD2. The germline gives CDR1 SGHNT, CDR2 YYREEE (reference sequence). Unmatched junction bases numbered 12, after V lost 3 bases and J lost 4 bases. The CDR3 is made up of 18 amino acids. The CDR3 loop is CASSSKVASGSSTGELFF. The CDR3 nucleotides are TGTGCCAGCAGCTCGAAGGTGGCTAGCGGGAGTAGCACCGGGGAGCTGTTTTTT.

The CDR3 DNA sequence: TGTGCCAGCAGTTTGTATTACAGGGATGAGCAGTACTTC. Translating gives CASSLYYRDEQYF. The chain links TRBV6-5 to TRBJ2-7; D is possibly TRBD1 (6 bases). The CDR3 is made up of 13 amino acids. Trimming cost V 4 bases and J 7 bases, with 14 bases left between them. CDR1 MNHEY and CDR2 SVGAGI come from the germline V gene.

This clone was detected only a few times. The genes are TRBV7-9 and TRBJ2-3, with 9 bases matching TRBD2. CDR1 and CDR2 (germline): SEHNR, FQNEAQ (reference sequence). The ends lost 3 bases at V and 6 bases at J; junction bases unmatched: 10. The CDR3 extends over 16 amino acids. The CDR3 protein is CASSFLPSGTDDTQYF. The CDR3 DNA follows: TGTGCCAGCAGCTTCCTCCCTAGCGGGACTGATGATACGCAGTATTTT.